This TCR beta chain appears in the sequencing data of a study of shared clonotypes between healthy human individuals. Findings of the study overall: Sorted-subset sequencing was shown by rarefaction to be incomplete despite large depth.

Investigators divided CD4+ cells into CD45RA+ naive and CD45RA-negative memory subsets. Sequenced by immunoSEQ multiplex PCR; TCRdb stores in-frame clones only, minus some. Among around 1.5 million clones listed, 95% to 99% were seen once. Trimming at V came to 0 bases and at J to 0 bases, leaving 9 bases not matched to a gene. The V gene's germline CDR1 is LGHNA and CDR2 YSLEER. This CDR3 region has 19 residues. This clone appeared a single time. What it recognizes is unknown. The origin of this receptor is a man aged 25 to 45 in good health. Sequencing used naive CD4+ T cells sorted from blood. Stated subset: CD45RA+ positively selected. The V call is TRBV4-3, the J call TRBJ1-2, with TRBD1 identical over 11 bases. CDR3 coding DNA: TGCGCCAGCAGCCAAGACCTACCCGGACAGGGGGCGTCTAACTATGGCTACACCTTC. Its protein product is CASSQDLPGQGASNYGYTF.